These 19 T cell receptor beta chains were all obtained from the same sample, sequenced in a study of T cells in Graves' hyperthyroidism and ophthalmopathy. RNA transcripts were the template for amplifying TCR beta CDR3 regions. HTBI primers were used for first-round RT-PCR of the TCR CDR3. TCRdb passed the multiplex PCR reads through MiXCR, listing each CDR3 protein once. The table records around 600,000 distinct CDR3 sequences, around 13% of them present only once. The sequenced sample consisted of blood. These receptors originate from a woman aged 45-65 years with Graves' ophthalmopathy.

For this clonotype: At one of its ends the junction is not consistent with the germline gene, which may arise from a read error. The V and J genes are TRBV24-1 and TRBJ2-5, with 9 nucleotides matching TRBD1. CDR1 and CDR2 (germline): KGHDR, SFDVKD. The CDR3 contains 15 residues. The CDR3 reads CATSDPQGAGEAQYF. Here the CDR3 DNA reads TGTGCCACCAGTGACCCACAGGGGGCCGGAGAGGCCCAGTACTTC.

CDR3 loop: CSASEAGYYEQYF. DNA of the CDR3: TGCAGTGCTAGTGAGGCAGGGTACTACGAGCAGTACTTC. The rearrangement links TRBV20-1 to TRBJ2-7; tentative D call: TRBD1 (5 bases). Trimming removed 3 bases at V and 3 bases at J, with 12 bases between. The CDR3 covers 13 residues. Per the germline V gene, CDR1 is DFQATT and CDR2 is SNEGSKA (reference sequence).

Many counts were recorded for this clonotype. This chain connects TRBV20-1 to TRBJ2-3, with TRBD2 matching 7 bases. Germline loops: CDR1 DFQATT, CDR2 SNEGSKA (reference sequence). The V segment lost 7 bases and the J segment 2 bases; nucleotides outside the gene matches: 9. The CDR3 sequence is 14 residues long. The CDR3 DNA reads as TGCAGTGTATCGGGAGGTCCCCCCACAGATACGCAGTATTTT. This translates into CSVSGGPPTDTQYF.

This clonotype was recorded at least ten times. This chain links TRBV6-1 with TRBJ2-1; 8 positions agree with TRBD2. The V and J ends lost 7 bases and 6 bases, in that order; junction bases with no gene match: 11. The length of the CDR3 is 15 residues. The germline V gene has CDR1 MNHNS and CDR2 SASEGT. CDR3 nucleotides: TGTGCCAGCACCCCGAGCGGGACTAGATCCAATGAGCAGTTCTTC. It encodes CASTPSGTRSNEQFF.

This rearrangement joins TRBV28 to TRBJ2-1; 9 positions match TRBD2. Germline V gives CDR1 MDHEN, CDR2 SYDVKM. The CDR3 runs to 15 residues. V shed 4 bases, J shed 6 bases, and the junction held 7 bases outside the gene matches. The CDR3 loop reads CASSSLAGIRNEQFF. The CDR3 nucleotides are TGTGCCAGCAGTTCGCTAGCGGGAATTCGCAATGAGCAGTTCTTC.

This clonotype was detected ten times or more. The CDR3 is CASSEILPGQQQFF. For the CDR3, the DNA is TGTGCCAGCAGTGAAATTCTGCCGGGACAGCAACAGTTCTTC. This chain connects TRBV2 to TRBJ2-1; 7 nucleotides align to TRBD1. The CDR3 runs to 14 residues. The V gene end was trimmed by 2 bases and the J gene end by 13 bases; junction bases not matched to a gene: 11. The germline V gene has CDR1 SNHLY and CDR2 FYNNEI.

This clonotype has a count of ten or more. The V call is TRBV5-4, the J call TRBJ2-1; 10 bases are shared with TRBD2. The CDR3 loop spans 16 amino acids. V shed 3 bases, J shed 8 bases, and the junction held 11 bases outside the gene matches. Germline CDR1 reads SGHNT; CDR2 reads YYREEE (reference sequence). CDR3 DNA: TGTGCCAGCAGCTATGGGGCTAGCGGGAGAATAGATGAGCAGTTCTTC. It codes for CASSYGASGRIDEQFF. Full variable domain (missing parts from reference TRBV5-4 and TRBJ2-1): ETGVTQSPTHLIKTRGQQVTLRCSSQSGHNTVSWYQQALGQGPQFIFQYYREEENGRGNFPPRFSGLQFPNYSSELNVNALELDDSALYLCASSYGASGRIDEQFFGPGTRLTVL.

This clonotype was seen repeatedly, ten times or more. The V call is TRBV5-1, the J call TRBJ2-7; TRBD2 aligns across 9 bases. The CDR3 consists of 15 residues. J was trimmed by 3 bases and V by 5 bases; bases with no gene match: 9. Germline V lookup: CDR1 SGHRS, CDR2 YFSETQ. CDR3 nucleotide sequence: TGCGCCAGCAGAATTATAGCGGGAGCCTTCTACGAGCAGTACTTC. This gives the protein CASRIIAGAFYEQYF.

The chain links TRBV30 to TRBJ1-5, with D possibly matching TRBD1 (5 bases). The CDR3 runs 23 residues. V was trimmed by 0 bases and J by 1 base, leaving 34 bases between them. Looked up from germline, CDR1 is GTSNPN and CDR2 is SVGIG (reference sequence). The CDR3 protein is CAWSVPLADPLWARELSNQPQHF. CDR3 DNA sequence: TGTGCCTGGAGTGTACCCCTCGCGGACCCTCTCTGGGCCAGGGAACTAAGCAATCAGCCCCAGCATTTT.

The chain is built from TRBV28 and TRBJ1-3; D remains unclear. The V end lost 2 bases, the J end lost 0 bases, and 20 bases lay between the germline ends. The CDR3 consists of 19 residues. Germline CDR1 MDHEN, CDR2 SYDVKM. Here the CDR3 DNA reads TGTGCCAGCAGTTTAAGTTTCCTGATGACACCCGACTCTGGAAACACCATATATTTT. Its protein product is CASSLSFLMTPDSGNTIYF.

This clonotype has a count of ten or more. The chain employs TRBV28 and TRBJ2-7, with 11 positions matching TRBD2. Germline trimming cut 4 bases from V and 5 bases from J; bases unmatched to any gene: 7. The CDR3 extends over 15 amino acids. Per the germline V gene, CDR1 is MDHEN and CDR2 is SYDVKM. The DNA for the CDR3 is TGTGCCAGCAGTTCCACCCTGACTAGCGGGAACGAGCAGTACTTC. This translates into CASSSTLTSGNEQYF.

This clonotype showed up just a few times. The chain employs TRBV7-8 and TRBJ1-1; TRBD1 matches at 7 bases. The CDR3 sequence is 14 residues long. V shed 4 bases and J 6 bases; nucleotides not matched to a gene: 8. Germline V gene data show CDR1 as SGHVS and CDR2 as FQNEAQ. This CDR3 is CASSWAGGQSEAFF. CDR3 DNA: TGTGCCAGCAGCTGGGCAGGGGGTCAGTCTGAAGCTTTCTTT.

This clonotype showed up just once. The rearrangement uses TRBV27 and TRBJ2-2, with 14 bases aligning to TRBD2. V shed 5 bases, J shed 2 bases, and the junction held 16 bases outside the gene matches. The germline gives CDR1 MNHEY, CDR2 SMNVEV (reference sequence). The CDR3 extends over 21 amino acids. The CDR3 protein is CASSLGTSGSGALDNTGELFF. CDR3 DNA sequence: TGTGCCAGCAGTCTTGGGACTAGCGGGAGTGGTGCGCTGGATAACACCGGGGAGCTGTTTTTT.

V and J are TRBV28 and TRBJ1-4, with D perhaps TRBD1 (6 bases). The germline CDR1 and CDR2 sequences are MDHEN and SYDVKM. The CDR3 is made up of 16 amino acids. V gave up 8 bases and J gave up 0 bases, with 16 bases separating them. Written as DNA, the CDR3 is TGTGCCAGCGCTACAGGGCTAGCGGCAACTAATGAAAAACTGTTTTTT. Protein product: CASATGLAATNEKLFF.

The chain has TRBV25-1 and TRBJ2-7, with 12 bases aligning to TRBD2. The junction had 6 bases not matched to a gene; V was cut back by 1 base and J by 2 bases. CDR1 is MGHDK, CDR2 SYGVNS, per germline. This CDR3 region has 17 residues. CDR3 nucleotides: TGTGCCAGCAGTGAATCAGGTGGACTAGCGGGAACCTACGAGCAGTACTTC. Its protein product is CASSESGGLAGTYEQYF.

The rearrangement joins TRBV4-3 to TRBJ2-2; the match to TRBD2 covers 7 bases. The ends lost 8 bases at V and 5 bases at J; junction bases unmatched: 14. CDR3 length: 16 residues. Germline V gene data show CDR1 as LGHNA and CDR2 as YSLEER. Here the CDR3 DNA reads TGCGCCAGCGCTCAAGATGATGCGGGAGCGACCGGGGAGCTGTTTTTT. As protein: CASAQDDAGATGELFF.

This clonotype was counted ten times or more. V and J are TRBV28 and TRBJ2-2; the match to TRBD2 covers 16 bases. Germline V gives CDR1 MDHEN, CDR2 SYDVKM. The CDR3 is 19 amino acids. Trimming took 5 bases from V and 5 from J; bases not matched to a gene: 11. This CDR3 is CASSAPGLAGGPKTGELFF. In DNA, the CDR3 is TGTGCCAGCAGTGCTCCGGGACTAGCGGGAGGGCCAAAGACCGGGGAGCTGTTTTTT.

As DNA, the CDR3 is TGTGCCAGCAGTTCGCAGGCAGCGGAGCCTTTGAATGAGCAGTTCTTC. Protein sequence: CASSSQAAEPLNEQFF. This rearrangement joins TRBV6-5 to TRBJ2-1, with D tentatively TRBD2 (5 bases). The CDR3 runs to 16 residues. The germline V gene has CDR1 MNHEY and CDR2 SVGAGI. Trimming removed 4 bases at V and 7 bases at J, with 20 bases between.

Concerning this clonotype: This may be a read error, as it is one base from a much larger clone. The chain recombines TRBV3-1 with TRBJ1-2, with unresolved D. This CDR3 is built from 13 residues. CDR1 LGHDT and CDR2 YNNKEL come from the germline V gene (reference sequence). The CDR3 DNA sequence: TGTGCCGGCAGCCAAGTACCGGGTGTTGGCTACACCTTC. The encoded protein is CAGSQVPGVGYTF.